This T cell receptor beta chain was found in a study of shared clonotypes between healthy human individuals. Losses at the gene ends were 4 bases for V and 5 bases for J; bases not matched to a gene: 12. Germline V gene data show CDR1 as SGHRS and CDR2 as YFSETQ. The length of the CDR3 is 16 residues. Measured with immunoSEQ multiplex PCR; TCRdb has only the in-frame clones, and not every one. The top ten hold around 2% of the sample, which has 550,000 to 700,000 clones, 73% seen once. Sequencing was performed on memory CD4+ T cells sorted from blood. As to subset: CD45RA-negative fraction. The chain has TRBV5-1 and TRBJ2-1; TRBD1 matches at 7 bases. The TCR comes from a young woman in good health. The CDR3 DNA is TGCGCCAGCAGCGCATTAGAGGGGGCTGGTAACAATGAGCAGTTCTTC. Protein: CASSALEGAGNNEQFF.